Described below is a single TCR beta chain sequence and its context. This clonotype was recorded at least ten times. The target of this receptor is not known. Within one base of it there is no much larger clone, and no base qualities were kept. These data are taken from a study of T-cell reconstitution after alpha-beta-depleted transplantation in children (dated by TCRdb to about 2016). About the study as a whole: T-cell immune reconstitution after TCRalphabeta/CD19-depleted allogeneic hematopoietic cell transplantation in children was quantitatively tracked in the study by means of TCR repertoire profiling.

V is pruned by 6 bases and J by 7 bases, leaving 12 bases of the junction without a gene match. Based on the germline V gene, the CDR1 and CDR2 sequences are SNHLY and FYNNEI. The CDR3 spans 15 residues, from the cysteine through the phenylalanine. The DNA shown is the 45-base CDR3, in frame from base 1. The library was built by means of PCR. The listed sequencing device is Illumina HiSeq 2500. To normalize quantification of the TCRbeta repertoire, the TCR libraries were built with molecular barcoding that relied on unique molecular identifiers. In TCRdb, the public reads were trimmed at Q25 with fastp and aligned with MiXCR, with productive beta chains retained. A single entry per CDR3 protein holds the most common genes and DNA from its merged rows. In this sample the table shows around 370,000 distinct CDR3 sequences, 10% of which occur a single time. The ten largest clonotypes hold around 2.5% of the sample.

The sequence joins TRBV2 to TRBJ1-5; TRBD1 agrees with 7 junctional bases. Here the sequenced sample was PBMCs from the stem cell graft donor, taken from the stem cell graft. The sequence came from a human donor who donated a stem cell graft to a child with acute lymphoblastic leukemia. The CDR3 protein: CASRGNRGSRQPQHF. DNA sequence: TGTGCCAGCAGGGGGAACAGGGGTTCGCGGCAGCCCCAGCATTTT.